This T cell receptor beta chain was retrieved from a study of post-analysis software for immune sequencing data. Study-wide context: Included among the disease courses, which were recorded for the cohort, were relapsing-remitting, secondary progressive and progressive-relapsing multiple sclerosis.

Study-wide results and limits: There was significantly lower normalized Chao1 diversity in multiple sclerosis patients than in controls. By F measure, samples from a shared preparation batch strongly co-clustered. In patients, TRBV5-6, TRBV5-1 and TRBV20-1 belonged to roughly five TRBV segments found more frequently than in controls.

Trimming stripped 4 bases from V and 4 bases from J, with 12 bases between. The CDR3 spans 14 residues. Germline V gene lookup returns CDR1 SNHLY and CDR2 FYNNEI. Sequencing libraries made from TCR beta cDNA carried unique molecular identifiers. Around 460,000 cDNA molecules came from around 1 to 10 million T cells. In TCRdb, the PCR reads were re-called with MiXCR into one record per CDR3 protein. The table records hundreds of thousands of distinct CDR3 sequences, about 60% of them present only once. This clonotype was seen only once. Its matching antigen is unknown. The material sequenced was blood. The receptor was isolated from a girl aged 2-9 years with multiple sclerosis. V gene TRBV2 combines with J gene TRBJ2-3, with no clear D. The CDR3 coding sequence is TGTGCCAGCAGTGTAGAGGCCCGCCCAGATACGCAGTATTTT. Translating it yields CASSVEARPDTQYF.